The 30 T cell receptor beta chains given below trace back to one sample, sequenced in a study of blood T cell repertoires in COVID-19. Generated by immunoSEQ multiplex PCR, the TCRdb table keeps only in-frame clones and is missing some. The sample carries about 140,000 clones, roughly four fifths recorded once. Sequencing was carried out using peripheral blood. These receptors originate from a human donor in a cohort sampled during active COVID-19.

The chain employs TRBV9 and TRBJ2-1; TRBD2 matches at 12 bases. The V gene's germline CDR1 is SGDLS and CDR2 YYNGEE. CDR3 size: 15 residues. Losses at the gene ends were 4 bases for V and 4 bases for J; bases not matched to a gene: 3. CDR3 region: CASSKTSGGYNEQFF. The DNA for the CDR3 is TGTGCCAGCAGCAAGACTAGCGGGGGTTACAATGAGCAGTTCTTC.

J is TRBJ1-6 and V is TRBV2; 8 nucleotides agree with TRBD1. Losses at the gene ends were 2 bases for V and 7 bases for J; bases not matched to a gene: 4. Germline assignment: CDR1 SNHLY and CDR2 FYNNEI. This CDR3 has 15 residues. The CDR3 loop is CASSEQTGANSPLHF. The CDR3 bases are TGTGCCAGCAGTGAACAGACAGGGGCCAATTCACCCCTCCACTTT.

This clone was counted many times. The rearrangement links TRBV11-2 to TRBJ2-3, with TRBD2 matching over 12 bases. The CDR3 is 17 amino acids. Germline CDR1 is SGHAT and CDR2 is FQNNGV. The trim removed 5 bases at V and 2 bases at J, leaving 8 bases unmatched. CDR3 in amino acids: CASSARLAGELTDTQYF. As DNA, the CDR3 is TGTGCCAGCAGCGCCCGACTAGCGGGGGAACTCACAGATACGCAGTATTTT.

The chain carries TRBV5-1 and TRBJ2-2; 8 bases map to TRBD2. CDR3 length: 14 amino acids. V gave up 3 bases and J gave up 8 bases; unmatched junction bases: 6. Germline lookup yields CDR1 SGHRS and CDR2 YFSETQ. The CDR3 loop is CASSSTSGSGELFF. The CDR3 nucleotides read TGCGCCAGCAGCTCTACTAGCGGCTCGGGGGAGCTGTTTTTT.

CDR3 amino acids: CASSLGAGDYGYTF. CDR3 sequence (DNA): TGTGCCAGCTCGCTCGGTGCAGGGGACTATGGCTACACCTTC. V and J are TRBV18 and TRBJ1-2, with a weak D call TRBD1 (6 bases). The CDR3 has 14 amino acids. From germline, CDR1 is KGHSH and CDR2 LQKENI. V gave up 6 bases and J gave up 3 bases, with 14 bases separating them.

The J gene is TRBJ1-2, the V gene TRBV4-2; TRBD1 matches at 7 bases. Germline V gene sequence: CDR1 LGHNA, CDR2 YNFKEQ. The ends lost 0 bases at V and 3 bases at J; junction bases unmatched: 7. CDR3 length equals 16 residues. CDR3 in DNA: TGTGCCAGCAGCCAAGAAGGGCAGGGGGTTGACTATGGCTACACCTTC. It codes for CASSQEGQGVDYGYTF.

The chain combines TRBV5-6 with TRBJ1-2; 8 nucleotides align to TRBD1. The ends lost 7 bases at V and 3 bases at J; junction bases unmatched: 8. The CDR3 has 14 residues. CDR1 is SGHDT, CDR2 YYEEEE, per germline. CDR3 loop: CASGYTDRDYGYTF. The CDR3 DNA sequence: TGTGCCAGCGGGTATACGGACAGGGACTATGGCTACACCTTC.

V and J are TRBV18 and TRBJ2-3, with D possibly being TRBD2 (6 bases). V shed 3 bases and J shed 3 bases, with 13 bases lying between them. The CDR3 length is 15 residues. Germline lookup yields CDR1 KGHSH and CDR2 LQKENI. CDR3 sequence reads: CASSPAAGRTDTQYF. The CDR3 nucleotides are TGTGCCAGCTCACCGGCCGCGGGGAGGACAGATACGCAGTATTTT.

The CDR3 coding sequence is TGTGCCAGCTCACCGCTGACAGGGAGAGAGTCTGAAGCTTTCTTT. This sequence encodes CASSPLTGRESEAFF. The rearrangement links TRBV18 to TRBJ1-1; 7 nucleotides agree with TRBD1. The trim removed 3 bases at V and 6 bases at J, leaving 10 bases unmatched. Germline V gives CDR1 KGHSH, CDR2 LQKENI. There are 15 residues in the CDR3. Full variable domain (rest looked up from reference TRBV18 and TRBJ1-1): NAGVMQNPRHLVRRRGQEARLRCSPMKGHSHVYWYRQLPEEGLKFMVYLQKENIIDESGMPKERFSAEFPKEGPSILRIQQVVRGDSAAYFCASSPLTGRESEAFFGQGTRLTVV.

As regards this clone: Possible read error: a much larger clone is one base away. V is TRBV6-5 and J is TRBJ2-7; D may be TRBD2 (6 bases). CDR1 and CDR2 (germline): MNHEY, SVGAGI. V was trimmed by 6 bases and J by 10 bases, leaving 22 bases between them. This CDR3 contains 14 residues. This chain's CDR3 is CASSEGLSAGRQYF. The DNA of the CDR3 is TGTGCCAGCAGCGAGGGATTGTCGGCGGGGCGACAGTACTTC.

V gene TRBV5-1 combines with J gene TRBJ1-2; tentative D call: TRBD1 (6 bases). The CDR3 sequence is 12 residues long. Trimming took 7 bases from V and 5 from J, leaving 12 bases between them. Germline values: CDR1 SGHRS, CDR2 YFSETQ. CDR3 region: CASGEGGYGYTF. CDR3 bases: TGCGCCAGCGGGGAAGGGGGTTATGGCTACACCTTC. Based on the CDR3 plus reference TRBV5-1 and TRBJ1-2, the full variable domain is KAGVTQTPRYLIKTRGQQVTLSCSPISGHRSVSWYQQTPGQGLQFLFEYFSETQRNKGNFPGRFSGRQFSNSRSEMNVSTLELGDSALYLCASGEGGYGYTFGSGTRLTVV.

This chain uses TRBV7-6 with TRBJ2-7, with 10 bases lining up with TRBD1. V was pared by 4 bases and J by 4 bases, with 4 bases of the junction left unmatched. Germline lookup yields CDR1 SGHVS and CDR2 FNYEAQ. The CDR3 spans 14 residues. CDR3 nucleotide sequence: TGTGCCAGCAGCTCCAGACAGGGGGCATACGAGCAGTACTTC. Protein sequence: CASSSRQGAYEQYF.

The CDR3, as DNA: TGTGCCAGCAGTTTATTCCTAGGACAGGGGGCAGATACGCAGTATTTT. Protein sequence: CASSLFLGQGADTQYF. The V gene is TRBV7-6, the J gene TRBJ2-3; 10 bases match TRBD1. Trimming took 6 bases from V and 4 from J; bases not matched to a gene: 10. CDR3 length: 16 amino acids. Germline V lookup: CDR1 SGHVS, CDR2 FNYEAQ.

The rearrangement links TRBV19 to TRBJ1-2, with 7 bases fitting TRBD1. Unmatched junction bases numbered 8, after V lost 6 bases and J lost 4 bases. In germline, CDR1 is LNHDA, CDR2 SQIVND (reference sequence). This CDR3 is built from 14 residues. Here the CDR3 reads CASSPPDRAYGYTF. CDR3 in DNA: TGTGCCAGTAGCCCCCCCGACAGGGCCTATGGCTACACCTTC.

This clone was observed once. The J gene is TRBJ1-1, the V gene TRBV7-2; TRBD1 agrees at 7 bases. V shed 5 bases and J 1 base; nucleotides not matched to a gene: 4. The germline V gene encodes CDR1 SGHTA and CDR2 FQGNSA. The CDR3 consists of 14 residues. CDR3 loop: CASSKGQPNTEAFF. The CDR3 nucleotides are TGTGCCAGCAGCAAGGGACAGCCGAACACTGAAGCTTTCTTT.

V and J are TRBV5-6 and TRBJ1-2; D possibly corresponds to TRBD1 (6 bases). The CDR3 is made up of 14 amino acids. CDR1 is SGHDT, CDR2 YYEEEE, per germline. V lost 6 bases and J lost 8, with 20 bases in between. As DNA, the CDR3 is TGTGCCAGCATCTACCCCGGGGGGCTTGGGGGCTACACCTTC. It encodes CASIYPGGLGGYTF.

V is TRBV12-3 or TRBV12-4 and J is TRBJ1-2; D may be TRBD1 (5 bases). The V end was cut by 6 bases, the J end by 8 bases, with 16 bases between. CDR3 length: 13 residues. The CDR3 coding sequence is TGTGCCAGCAGCGCTCTGGCAGGGAACGGCTACACCTTC. It codes for CASSALAGNGYTF.

This clone was found once. V is TRBV6-5 and J is TRBJ2-7; tentatively, D is TRBD2 (5 bases). The V end was cut by 10 bases, the J end by 4 bases, with 23 bases between. The CDR3 covers 15 residues. Germline-derived CDR1 and CDR2 are MNHEY and SVGAGI. CDR3 sequence (DNA): TGTGCCACCATGGTGCAGCCTGGCGGGTTGTACGAGCAGTACTTC. It translates to CATMVQPGGLYEQYF.

The chain combines TRBV6-6 with TRBJ1-1; D possibly corresponds to TRBD1 (5 bases). Trimming removed 7 bases from V and 0 bases from J, with 18 bases in between. CDR1 is MNHNY, CDR2 SVGAGI, per germline (reference sequence). The CDR3 is 16 residues long. The CDR3 region has the DNA TGTGCCAGCATTCCCCCAGCAAGGGGCATGAACACTGAAGCTTTCTTT. This translates into CASIPPARGMNTEAFF.

The rearrangement links TRBV19 to TRBJ2-4; D is perhaps TRBD2 (5 bases). With 8 bases removed from V and 8 bases from J, the gap between germline ends came to 13 bases. This CDR3 spans 12 amino acids. The V gene's germline CDR1 is LNHDA and CDR2 SQIVND (reference sequence). Written as DNA, the CDR3 is TGTGCCAGTTCGGGTGAGGGAGACATTCAGTACTTC. Its protein product is CASSGEGDIQYF.

This chain connects TRBV24-1 to TRBJ2-1, with 10 bases lining up with TRBD2. Germline CDR1 and CDR2: KGHDR and SFDVKD. The CDR3 has 16 amino acids. The V segment lost 4 bases and the J segment 7 bases; nucleotides outside the gene matches: 9. CDR3 protein: CATSDTSGDPRNEQFF. CDR3 nucleotides: TGTGCCACCAGTGACACTAGCGGGGACCCTAGGAATGAGCAGTTCTTC.

CDR3: CASSVASGGIQETQYF. The CDR3 bases are TGTGCCAGCAGCGTGGCTAGCGGGGGGATCCAAGAGACCCAGTACTTC. The chain carries TRBV9 and TRBJ2-5; 11 nucleotides align to TRBD2. V lost 2 bases to trimming and J lost 1 base; unmatched junction nucleotides: 4. Germline V gives CDR1 SGDLS, CDR2 YYNGEE. This CDR3 is 16 amino acids long.

The rearrangement joins TRBV5-5 to TRBJ1-4, with unresolved D. This CDR3 spans 14 amino acids. V was shortened by 3 bases and J by 7 bases, with 13 bases between the two germline ends. Germline CDR1 and CDR2: SGHKS and YYEKEE (reference sequence). In nucleotides, the CDR3 is TGTGCCAGCAGCTCGGGTTGGGTTGGTGAAAAACTGTTTTTT. Its protein product is CASSSGWVGEKLFF.

The chain uses TRBV19 and TRBJ2-6; tentatively, D is TRBD1 (6 bases). Germline V gene lookup returns CDR1 LNHDA and CDR2 SQIVND (reference sequence). The CDR3 is 15 residues long. V lost 7 bases, J lost 4 bases, and 14 bases lay in between. CDR3 amino acids: CASKDGQGGANVLTF. The CDR3 nucleotides are TGTGCCAGTAAGGATGGCCAGGGGGGGGCCAACGTCCTGACTTTC.

The chain has TRBV28 and TRBJ1-5; D gene uncertain. Trimming pared 7 bases from V and 5 bases from J, leaving 24 bases between. CDR1 MDHEN and CDR2 SYDVKM come from the germline V gene. The CDR3 sequence is 17 residues long. CDR3 DNA: TGTGCCAGCACCTCCCCTATGGGAGTGTCCGGCGATCAGCCCCAGCATTTT. Amino acid sequence: CASTSPMGVSGDQPQHF.

The chain links TRBV5-1 to TRBJ2-7; D is perhaps TRBD1 (6 bases). V was pared by 4 bases and J by 1 base, with 21 bases between. CDR1 is SGHRS and CDR2 is YFSETQ in the germline V gene. This CDR3 region has 17 residues. This CDR3 is CASSKRTDLGSSYEQYF. The DNA of the CDR3 is TGCGCCAGCAGCAAACGGACAGACCTGGGATCTTCCTACGAGCAGTACTTC.

The genes are TRBV7-2 and TRBJ2-5; D unresolved. V lost 0 bases to trimming and J lost 4 bases, with 12 bases between them. The CDR3 runs 15 residues. Looked up from germline, CDR1 is SGHTA and CDR2 is FQGNSA. This chain's CDR3 is CASSLAALSVETQYF. For the CDR3, the DNA is TGTGCCAGCAGCTTAGCCGCGCTCTCGGTAGAGACCCAGTACTTC.

The chain carries TRBV29-1 and TRBJ2-7, with 7 bases aligning to TRBD1. Germline assignment: CDR1 SQVTM and CDR2 ANQGSEA. V shed 3 bases, J shed 5 bases, and the junction held 7 bases outside the gene matches. The CDR3 is 13 amino acids. The CDR3 loop reads CSVDGTGVDEQYF. For the CDR3, the DNA is TGCAGCGTTGATGGAACAGGGGTCGACGAGCAGTACTTC.

This clone showed up just once. V and J are TRBV5-6 and TRBJ1-2; D is perhaps TRBD1 (5 bases). Germline V gene lookup returns CDR1 SGHDT and CDR2 YYEEEE. V lost 2 bases to trimming and J lost 7 bases, with 12 bases between them. The CDR3 runs 13 residues. The CDR3 DNA is TGTGCCAGCAGCTTTTTGGCAGGGCTTGGCTACACCTTC. Its protein is CASSFLAGLGYTF.

The chain combines TRBV21-1 with TRBJ2-3; TRBD1, the table's D call, lacks a check against the DNA. TRBV21-1 is annotated as a pseudogene. This CDR3 has 17 amino acids. The CDR3 loop reads CASSRATGTGKADTQYF. The CDR3 bases are TGTGCCAGCAGCAGAGCAACCGGGACAGGGAAGGCAGATACGCAGTATTTT.